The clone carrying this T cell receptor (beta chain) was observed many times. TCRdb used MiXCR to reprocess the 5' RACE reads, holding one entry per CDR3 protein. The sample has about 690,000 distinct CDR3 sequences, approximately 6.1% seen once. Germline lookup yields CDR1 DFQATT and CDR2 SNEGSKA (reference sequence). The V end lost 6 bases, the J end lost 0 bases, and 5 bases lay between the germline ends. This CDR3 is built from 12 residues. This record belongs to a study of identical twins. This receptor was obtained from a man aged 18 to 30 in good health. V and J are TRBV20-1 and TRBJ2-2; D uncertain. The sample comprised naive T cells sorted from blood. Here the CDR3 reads CSAGTNTGELFF. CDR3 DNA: TGCAGTGCAGGGACGAACACCGGGGAGCTGTTTTTT.